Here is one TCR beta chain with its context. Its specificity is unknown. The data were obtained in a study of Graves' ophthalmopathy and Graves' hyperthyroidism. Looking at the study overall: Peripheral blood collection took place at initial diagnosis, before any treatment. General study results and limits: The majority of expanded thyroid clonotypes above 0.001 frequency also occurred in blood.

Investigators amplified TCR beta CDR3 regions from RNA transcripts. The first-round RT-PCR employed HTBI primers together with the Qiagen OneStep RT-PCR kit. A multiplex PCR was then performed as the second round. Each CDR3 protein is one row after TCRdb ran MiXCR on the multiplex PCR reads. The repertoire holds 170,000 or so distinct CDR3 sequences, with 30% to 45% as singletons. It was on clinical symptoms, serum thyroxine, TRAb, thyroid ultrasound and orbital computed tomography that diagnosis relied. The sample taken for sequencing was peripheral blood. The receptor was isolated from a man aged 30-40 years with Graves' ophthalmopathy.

The CDR3, as DNA: TGTGCCAGCAGAATGGGGGATAGTCAGCCCCAGCATTTT. Translated, it gives CASRMGDSQPQHF. The chain is built from TRBV7-8 and TRBJ1-5; D may be TRBD1 (5 bases). This CDR3 is built from 13 residues. Germline assignment: CDR1 SGHVS and CDR2 FQNEAQ. V lost 6 bases and J 6 bases, leaving 12 bases between the germline ends.